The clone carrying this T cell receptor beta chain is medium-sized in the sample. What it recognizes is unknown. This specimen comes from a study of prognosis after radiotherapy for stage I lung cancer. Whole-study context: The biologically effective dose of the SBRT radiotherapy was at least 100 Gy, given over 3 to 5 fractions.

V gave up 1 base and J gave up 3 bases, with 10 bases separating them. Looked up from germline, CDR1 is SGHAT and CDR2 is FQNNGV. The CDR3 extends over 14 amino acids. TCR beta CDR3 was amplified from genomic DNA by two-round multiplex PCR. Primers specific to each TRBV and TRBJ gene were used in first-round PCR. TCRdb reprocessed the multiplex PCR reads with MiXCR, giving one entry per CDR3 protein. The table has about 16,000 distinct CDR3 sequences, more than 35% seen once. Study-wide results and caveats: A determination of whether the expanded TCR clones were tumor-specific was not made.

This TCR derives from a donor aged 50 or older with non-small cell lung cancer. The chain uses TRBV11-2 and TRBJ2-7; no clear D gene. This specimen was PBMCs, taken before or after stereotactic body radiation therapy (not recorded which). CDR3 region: CASSLGLGHYEQYF. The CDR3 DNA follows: TGTGCCAGCAGCTTAGGGTTAGGCCACTACGAGCAGTACTTC.